The rows below give T cell receptor beta chains drawn from one sample of a study of control samples from healthy donors and cancer patients. Method: immunoSEQ multiplex PCR; TCRdb's copy keeps in-frame clones and lacks some. The sample contains about 100,000 clones, around four fifths of which appear only once. Sequencing was done on a sample of blood. These TCRs come from a man aged 25 to 40 in good health. The CDR3 runs from the conserved cysteine through the conserved F or W. The D gene is left open where the match is weak. Only some rows state a clone size, as once, few, many or a class for expanded clones.

j_call d_call clone_size v_call cdr3_aa cdr3_nt
TRBJ2-1 TRBD2 - TRBV27 CASSGTSGGRHNEQFF TGTGCCAGCAGTGGGACTAGCGGGGGGAGGCACAATGAGCAGTTCTTC
TRBJ1-5 - - TRBV6-5 CASTQSYSNQPQHF TGTGCCAGCACCCAGTCTTATAGCAATCAGCCCCAGCATTTT
TRBJ1-3 - - TRBV6-6 CAALPGGSGNTIYF TGTGCCGCCCTCCCGGGGGGCTCTGGAAACACCATATATTTT
TRBJ1-2 - once TRBV5-1 CASSEGNYGYTF TGCGCCAGCAGCGAGGGGAACTATGGCTACACCTTC
TRBJ1-6 - - TRBV5-5 CASSLVTHVNNSPLHF TGTGCCAGCAGCTTGGTTACTCACGTCAATAATTCACCCCTCCACTTT
TRBJ1-2 - - TRBV3-1/TRBV3-2 CASSQAGAYYGYTF TGTGCCAGCAGCCAGGCAGGGGCCTACTATGGCTACACCTTC
TRBJ1-2 - - TRBV6-1 CASSADTREAGYGYTF TGTGCCAGCAGTGCCGACACCCGAGAGGCGGGCTATGGCTACACCTTC
TRBJ1-2 - few TRBV6-5 CASTIAGAEGYTF TGTGCCAGCACCATCGCAGGGGCGGAAGGCTACACCTTC
TRBJ2-4 - - TRBV7-7 CASSQAPEGIQYF TGTGCCAGCAGCCAGGCCCCCGAGGGCATTCAGTACTTC
TRBJ2-3 - - TRBV6-1 CASSERGLGAQYF TGTGCCAGCAGTGAACGGGGGTTGGGTGCGCAGTATTTT
TRBJ1-2 - few TRBV3-1/TRBV3-2 CASSQAPGPLSRYTF TGTGCCAGCAGCCAAGCCCCGGGACCCCTTTCTCGCTACACCTTC
TRBJ2-7 TRBD2 - TRBV30 CAWRVYQAGGYEQYF TGTGCCTGGAGGGTCTATCAAGCGGGGGGCTACGAGCAGTACTTC
TRBJ2-3 - once TRBV18 CASSVKTGRADTQYF TGTGCCAGCTCAGTCAAGACAGGACGCGCAGATACGCAGTATTTT
TRBJ2-1 TRBD2 - TRBV7-3 CASSVVAGVGYEQFF TGTGCCAGCAGCGTTGTAGCGGGGGTAGGATATGAGCAGTTCTTC
TRBJ2-3 TRBD2 - TRBV27 CASSFLADNTDTQYF TGTGCCAGCAGTTTCCTAGCGGACAACACAGATACGCAGTATTTT
TRBJ1-1 TRBD1 - TRBV25-1 CASRFRDRAAFF TGTGCCAGCAGATTCCGGGACAGGGCAGCTTTCTTT
TRBJ2-1 - - TRBV5-1 CASSLDRGISEQFF TGCGCCAGCAGCTTGGATAGGGGAATTAGTGAGCAGTTCTTC
TRBJ1-5 TRBD1 - TRBV7-6 CASSLVLGQGPGNQPQHF TGTGCCAGCAGCTTAGTTCTAGGACAGGGTCCAGGCAATCAGCCCCAGCATTTT
TRBJ2-1 TRBD2 once TRBV4-2 CASSQELAGGPNEQFF TGTGCCAGCAGCCAAGAGCTAGCGGGGGGACCCAATGAGCAGTTCTTC